The sequence of this TCR beta chain was determined in a study of naive CD8 T cells in extremely preterm neonates. Study-wide findings and caveats: Relative to older groups, preterm infants had shorter, less trimmed CDR3s with fewer N additions. Preterm neonates shared more CDR3 nucleotide sequences (approximately 2.7%) than older groups. Preterm neonate repertoires were significantly less rich by iChao1 than others.

Extremely preterm deliveries at roughly 23-27 weeks of gestation provided the preterm samples. As for this clone: Its antigen is not identified.

Sequencing was performed with immunoSEQ multiplex PCR; in TCRdb, only in-frame clones are kept and a portion is missing. The sample lists 21,000 or so clones, 88% occurring once. The sequence was collected from a boy who was born preterm. Sequenced material: naive CD8+ T cells from cord blood.

The CDR3 nucleotides are TGTGCCAGCGGGACAGCCAAAAACATTCAGTACTTC. This encodes CASGTAKNIQYF. The chain joins TRBV6-4 to TRBJ2-4; D may be TRBD1 or TRBD2 (5 bases each). Germline lookup yields CDR1 MRHNA and CDR2 SNTAGT. The CDR3 runs to 12 residues. V was trimmed by 8 bases and J by 0 bases, leaving 5 bases between them.